This passage covers 10 T cell receptor beta chains from one sample sequenced in a study of blood T cell repertoires in COVID-19. Libraries were prepared by immunoSEQ multiplex PCR; TCRdb keeps only in-frame clonotypes and omits some of them. This table holds 50,000 to 75,000 clones, approximately 84% found once. Sequences were obtained from peripheral blood. The receptors shown here come from a man older than 75 in a cohort sampled during active COVID-19.

The rearrangement joins TRBV27 to TRBJ1-1; D may be TRBD1 (6 bases). The ends were cut back, 5 bases at V and 5 bases at J, with 18 bases in the middle. Germline V gene data show CDR1 as MNHEY and CDR2 as SMNVEV (reference sequence). This CDR3 contains 15 residues. As DNA, the CDR3 is TGTGCCAGCAGTCCACTTGCGGGGGCACAGACTGAAGCTTTCTTT. As protein: CASSPLAGAQTEAFF.

The V and J genes are TRBV5-1 and TRBJ1-1; D is ambiguous. Deletions cut 3 bases from V and 1 base from J, with 13 bases between. CDR1 SGHRS and CDR2 YFSETQ come from the germline V gene. CDR3 length: 15 amino acids. The CDR3 loop is CASSYQWEENTEAFF. The CDR3 DNA reads as TGCGCCAGCAGCTATCAGTGGGAGGAGAACACTGAAGCTTTCTTT.

The J gene is TRBJ1-1, the V gene TRBV7-3, with D hard to call. The CDR3 has 13 residues. The germline V gene encodes CDR1 SGHTA and CDR2 FQGTGA. Deletions cut 4 bases from V and 0 bases from J, with 6 bases between. CDR3 amino acids: CASSSTVNTEAFF. CDR3 sequence (DNA): TGTGCCAGCAGCTCCACAGTGAACACTGAAGCTTTCTTT.

The rearrangement uses TRBV7-2 and TRBJ2-1; possibly TRBD2 for D (6 bases). Trimming removed 1 base at V and 10 bases at J, with 11 bases between. Germline V gives CDR1 SGHTA, CDR2 FQGNSA. The CDR3 contains 13 residues. CDR3 in DNA: TGTGCCAGCAGCTTAGTCGGGGCGGGGGAGCAGTTCTTC. Translating it yields CASSLVGAGEQFF. Full variable domain (remainder filled in from reference TRBV7-2 and TRBJ2-1): GAGVSQSPSNKVTEKGKDVELRCDPISGHTALYWYRQSLGQGLEFLIYFQGNSAPDKSGLPSDRFSAERTGGSVSTLTIQRTQQEDSAVYLCASSLVGAGEQFFGPGTRLTVL.

The V call is TRBV3-1 (or the pseudogene TRBV3-2), the J call TRBJ2-1, with D perhaps matching TRBD2 (5 bases). The CDR3 contains 16 residues. The ends were cut back, 4 bases at V and 6 bases at J, with 19 bases in the middle. Germline V CDR1 and CDR2: LGHDT, YNNKEL (reference sequence). The CDR3 here is CASSPRNSVIFNEQFF. In DNA form, the CDR3 reads TGTGCCAGCAGCCCTCGAAATAGCGTAATTTTCAATGAGCAGTTCTTC.

This clone appeared a single time. The chain combines TRBV5-6 with TRBJ2-1; the D is unclear. The CDR3 sequence is 16 residues long. Germline V gives CDR1 SGHDT, CDR2 YYEEEE. Trimming took off 0 bases at V and 1 base at J, with 11 bases between the two ends. CDR3 amino acids: CASSLVSVRSYNEQFF. The CDR3 coding sequence is TGTGCCAGCAGCTTGGTTTCGGTCAGGTCCTACAATGAGCAGTTCTTC.

As DNA, the CDR3 is TGCGCCAGCAGCCCTGGGACTAGCGGGGGGTCTAGCACAGATACGCAGTATTTT. It codes for CASSPGTSGGSSTDTQYF. The V gene is TRBV5-1, the J gene TRBJ2-3, with 15 bases that match TRBD2. The CDR3 loop spans 18 amino acids. J was trimmed by 0 bases and V by 4 bases; bases with no gene match: 6. Germline CDR1 is SGHRS and CDR2 is YFSETQ.

The V gene is TRBV5-6, the J gene TRBJ2-3, with TRBD2 matching 7 bases. The CDR3 loop spans 14 amino acids. J gave up 2 bases and V 4 bases, and 4 bases lay outside the gene matches. Germline CDR1 and CDR2: SGHDT and YYEEEE. The chain's CDR3 is CASSPGTTTDTQYF. The CDR3 DNA reads TGTGCCAGCAGCCCGGGGACTACCACAGATACGCAGTATTTT.

The DNA for the CDR3 is TGTGCCAGCAGCTTATTGACAGATGAAAAACTGTTTTTT. Protein product: CASSLLTDEKLFF. This chain connects TRBV11-2 to TRBJ1-4, with a possible D match to TRBD1 (5 bases). The length of the CDR3 is 13 residues. CDR1 and CDR2 (germline): SGHAT, FQNNGV. Trimming removed 2 bases from V and 6 bases from J, with 7 bases in between.

CDR3 DNA sequence: TGTGCCAGTAAATGGGGGGGGCGGCAAACTAATGAAAAACTGTTTTTT. Translating gives CASKWGGRQTNEKLFF. The chain combines TRBV2 with TRBJ1-4; D perhaps matches TRBD1 (6 bases). This CDR3 has 16 amino acids. Germline V CDR1 and CDR2: SNHLY, FYNNEI. V was pared by 9 bases and J by 1 base, with 18 bases between.